Below, 18 T cell receptor beta chains from the same sample are listed, as sequenced in a study of blood T cells in healthy people across ages. Primed by a sample-barcoded 5' primer and a J-beta primer mix, a second PCR proceeded for 7 to 11 cycles. TCRdb analysed the 5' RACE reads with MiXCR anew, one entry per CDR3 protein. The repertoire includes hundreds of thousands of distinct CDR3 sequences, under 45% of them detected once, and around 21% sits in the top ten. Sequenced input: blood. The receptors stem from a man aged 60 to 69 in good health.

Details on this clonotype: A read error may account for a junction end that differs from germline. The chain uses TRBV4-3 and TRBJ1-1; D ambiguous. CDR1 LGHNA and CDR2 YSLEER come from the germline V gene. The CDR3 runs to 15 residues. CDR3 in amino acids: CAGSQEPGGNTEAFF. CDR3 sequence (DNA): TGCGCCGGCAGCCAAGAACCGGGCGGTAACACTGAAGCTTTCTTT.

The V and J genes are TRBV29-1 and TRBJ1-4, with D possibly TRBD1 on 5 matching bases. Germline CDR1 is SQVTM and CDR2 is ANQGSEA. Trimming took off 7 bases at V and 5 bases at J, with 14 bases between the two ends. This CDR3 contains 13 residues. In DNA form, the CDR3 reads TGCAGCGGAGTGACAGATAGAAATGAAAAACTGTTTTTT. Residues: CSGVTDRNEKLFF.

This clonotype occurred once. CDR3 nucleotide sequence: TGCGCCAGCAGCCTGGGGACAGTTATCACAGATACGCAGTATTTT. It yields the protein CASSLGTVITDTQYF. The gene calls are TRBV5-1 and TRBJ2-3; TRBD1 agrees at 7 bases. The germline V gene has CDR1 SGHRS and CDR2 YFSETQ. This CDR3 is 15 amino acids long. The V segment lost 4 bases and the J segment 2 bases; nucleotides outside the gene matches: 7.

This clonotype was detected a few times. J is TRBJ1-5 and V is TRBV6-1, with D hard to call. Per germline, CDR1 MNHNS and CDR2 SASEGT. Trimming shortened V by 2 bases and J by 3 bases, and 14 bases separated the two germline ends. The CDR3 covers 16 residues. CDR3 DNA sequence: TGTGCCAGCAGTGAACAAGTAACGGGCCCCAATCAGCCCCAGCATTTT. Translating gives CASSEQVTGPNQPQHF.

This chain uses TRBV28 with TRBJ2-7, with D perhaps TRBD1 or TRBD2 (6 bases each). CDR3 size: 11 residues. CDR1 and CDR2 (germline): MDHEN, SYDVKM. Trimming stripped 3 bases from V and 11 bases from J, with 11 bases between. CDR3 residues: CASSFEGGKYF. CDR3 bases: TGTGCCAGCAGTTTTGAGGGGGGAAAGTACTTC.

This clonotype was picked up a small number of times. CDR3 DNA: TGCGCCAGCAGCCCGAGTAGACTAGCGGGGGGACTTAGCTCCTACAATGAGCAGTTCTTC. The encoded protein is CASSPSRLAGGLSSYNEQFF. This chain links TRBV5-1 with TRBJ2-1; 13 bases map to TRBD2. Per the germline V gene, CDR1 is SGHRS and CDR2 is YFSETQ. CDR3 length equals 20 residues. V was pared by 4 bases and J by 0 bases, with 13 bases of the junction left unmatched. The full variable domain, its missing parts supplied by reference TRBV5-1 and TRBJ2-1, is KAGVTQTPRYLIKTRGQQVTLSCSPISGHRSVSWYQQTPGQGLQFLFEYFSETQRNKGNFPGRFSGRQFSNSRSEMNVSTLELGDSALYLCASSPSRLAGGLSSYNEQFFGPGTRLTVL.

For this clonotype: A read error is possible here, since a much larger clone lies one base away. This sequence joins TRBV6-4 and TRBJ2-7, with D possibly matching TRBD2 (5 bases). V gave up 3 bases and J gave up 6 bases, with 15 bases separating them. Germline V CDR1 and CDR2: MRHNA, SNTAGT. The CDR3 spans 14 residues. For the CDR3, the DNA is TGTGCCAGCAGTGAAATATCGGGGTTTGGCGAGCAGTACTTC. This codes for CASSEISGFGEQYF.

V is TRBV13 and J is TRBJ1-1, with TRBD1 as a possible D gene (6 bases). V lost 2 bases and J lost 0, with 10 bases in between. The CDR3 is 15 amino acids. CDR1 PRHDT and CDR2 FYEKMQ come from the germline V gene (reference sequence). The CDR3 here is CASSLRGALNTEAFF. In nucleotides, the CDR3 is TGTGCCAGCAGCTTACGGGGGGCACTGAACACTGAAGCTTTCTTT.

This clonotype was counted only a few times. The chain has TRBV29-1 and TRBJ2-1; D is possibly TRBD1 (6 bases). Germline assignment: CDR1 SQVTM and CDR2 ANQGSEA. The CDR3 sequence is 12 residues long. V was cut by 4 bases and J by 6 bases, with 10 bases left in between. This chain's CDR3 is CSVVRGPNEQFF. The DNA of the CDR3 is TGCAGCGTTGTCAGGGGCCCCAATGAGCAGTTCTTC.

The chain recombines TRBV12-3 or TRBV12-4 with TRBJ1-5; TRBD1 might be the D (6 bases). The CDR3 runs to 17 residues. Trimming took off 6 bases at V and 6 bases at J, with 24 bases between the two ends. The DNA of the CDR3 is TGTGCCAGCAGCCCAACAGGGTTTAGAGGTGTGCTTCAGCCCCAGCATTTT. This codes for CASSPTGFRGVLQPQHF.

V is TRBV20-1 and J is TRBJ2-1; D possibly matches TRBD1 or TRBD2 (5 bases each). The germline V gene has CDR1 DFQATT and CDR2 SNEGSKA (reference sequence). The CDR3 is 15 residues long. V lost 5 bases and J lost 4, with 18 bases in between. This CDR3 is CSAHIPGREYNEQFF. The CDR3 coding sequence is TGCAGTGCTCACATCCCGGGACGTGAGTACAATGAGCAGTTCTTC.

This chain joins TRBV7-8 and TRBJ2-3, with D possibly matching TRBD2 (5 bases). The CDR3 is 15 residues long. V lost 0 bases and J lost 4, with 11 bases in between. From germline, CDR1 is SGHVS and CDR2 FQNEAQ. CDR3 in DNA: TGTGCCAGCAGCTTAGCGCGGGCTAGAGCAGATACGCAGTATTTT. Its translation is CASSLARARADTQYF.

V gene TRBV20-1 combines with J gene TRBJ2-3, with 8 bases fitting TRBD2. The germline gives CDR1 DFQATT, CDR2 SNEGSKA (reference sequence). The CDR3 runs 15 residues. After removal of 0 bases from V and 6 bases from J, the junction contained 8 bases not matched to a gene. CDR3 in DNA: TGCAGTGCTAGAGATGTGGGGACTAGGTGGGATACGCAGTATTTT. It specifies CSARDVGTRWDTQYF.

This clonotype was found a few times. The V and J genes are TRBV5-1 and TRBJ2-5; D remains ambiguous. CDR3 length: 15 amino acids. CDR1 is SGHRS, CDR2 YFSETQ, per germline. Trimming removed 1 base at V and 0 bases at J, with 10 bases between. The CDR3 sequence: CASSLNVGNQETQYF. The DNA for the CDR3 is TGCGCCAGCAGCTTGAATGTCGGCAACCAAGAGACCCAGTACTTC.

This clonotype was counted a single time. The germline gene is not matched at one end of the junction; a read error may be the cause. CDR3 sequence: CASSASGSTDAQYF. As DNA, the CDR3 is TGTGCCAGCAGCGCCAGTGGGAGCACAGATGCGCAGTATTTT. The chain employs TRBV9 and TRBJ2-3; possibly TRBD2 for D (5 bases). The germline V gene has CDR1 SGDLS and CDR2 YYNGEE. The CDR3 covers 14 residues.

This chain joins TRBV12-3 or TRBV12-4 and TRBJ1-5, with D tentatively TRBD1 (6 bases). The CDR3 extends over 14 amino acids. Trimming shortened V by 5 bases and J by 4 bases, and 12 bases separated the two germline ends. CDR3 coding DNA: TGTGCCAGCAGTGTTGGGGGGGCTAATCAGCCCCAGCATTTT. This translates into CASSVGGANQPQHF.

This clonotype was found a few times. The chain employs TRBV12-5 and TRBJ1-6; D unresolved. V lost 7 bases, J lost 7 bases, and 14 bases lay in between. In germline, CDR1 is LGHNT, CDR2 FRNRAP. This CDR3 is built from 14 residues. The DNA for the CDR3 is TGTGCTAGTGCCGGTACCTCCCCGAATTCACCCCTCCACTTT. It yields the protein CASAGTSPNSPLHF.

This clonotype was detected a few times. This sequence joins TRBV7-2 and TRBJ2-3, with 8 bases fitting TRBD2. The V gene end was trimmed by 7 bases and the J gene end by 2 bases; junction bases not matched to a gene: 5. The CDR3 runs 14 residues. Germline V gene data show CDR1 as SGHTA and CDR2 as FQGNSA. CDR3 DNA sequence: TGTGCCAGCATAAATAGCGGGGCCACAGATACGCAGTATTTT. The encoded protein is CASINSGATDTQYF.